This passage covers 3 T cell receptor beta chains from one sample sequenced in a study of cytomegalovirus exposure and HLA in healthy donors. The PCR contained 60 Vbeta and 13 Jbeta primers. The method was immunoSEQ multiplex PCR; TCRdb's version includes in-frame clones alone and lacks a portion of them. The data contain more than 65,000 clones, 74% of them seen just once; the ten biggest clones take up about 6.2%. Sequenced input: PBMCs. These receptors were collected from a woman between 45 and 60 years old in good health and CMV-seropositive.

The chain carries TRBV7-2 and TRBJ1-4; TRBD1 matches at 8 bases. The CDR3 length is 15 residues. The J segment lost 7 bases and the V segment lost 2 bases, leaving 6 bases of the junction unmatched. Germline lookup yields CDR1 SGHTA and CDR2 FQGNSA. DNA of the CDR3: TGTGCCAGCAGCTTATTTTACAGGGGGTTTGAAAAACTGTTTTTT. Protein product: CASSLFYRGFEKLFF.

This chain links TRBV28 with TRBJ1-1; D call uncertain. V lost 3 bases, J lost 8 bases, and 7 bases lay in between. CDR3 size: 11 residues. The germline CDR1 and CDR2 sequences are MDHEN and SYDVKM. CDR3 coding DNA: TGTGCCAGCAGTTTTAAACGGGAAGCTTTCTTT. Its protein is CASSFKREAFF.

This clone showed up just once. The rearrangement uses TRBV5-4 and TRBJ1-3, with no clear D. This CDR3 has 15 residues. V dropped 0 bases and J dropped 1 base, with 8 bases sitting between them. Germline CDR1 and CDR2: SGHNT and YYREEE (reference sequence). The CDR3 sequence: CASSLAGSSGNTIYF. The CDR3 DNA reads TGTGCCAGCAGCTTGGCCGGGAGTTCTGGAAACACCATATATTTT.